The entry below gives a single T cell receptor beta chain sequence along with its context. Its specificity is unknown. CDR3 length: 21 residues. V trimming: 3 bases; J trimming: 0 bases; junction bases outside the gene matches: 17. Germline V gene data show CDR1 as MDHEN and CDR2 as SYDVKM. All the people who gave samples were healthy bone marrow donors. These data originate in a study of cytomegalovirus exposure and HLA in healthy donors. Study results and caveats: Later on, a genetic analysis was performed. It linked a missense variant in DCLRE1C with V- and J-gene trimming of TCR beta. Donors belonging to an Asian-associated ancestry cluster reportedly showed fewer N-insertions in productive TCRs than the roughly 700-donor mean, according to what a later analysis found.

PCR was performed using 60 Vbeta and 13 Jbeta primers. Method: immunoSEQ multiplex PCR; TCRdb's copy keeps in-frame clones and lacks some. This sample has tens of thousands of clones; about 66% occur once, and the top ten carry 20% to 25%. Material: PBMCs. The clonotype was recovered from a woman aged 45 to 65 in good health and CMV-seropositive. This chain links TRBV28 with TRBJ1-4; 9 positions agree with TRBD1. The DNA of the CDR3 is TGTGCCAGCAGTTTCCCAGGACAGGGGACACCTTGGGGGACAACTAATGAAAAACTGTTTTTT. Amino acid sequence: CASSFPGQGTPWGTTNEKLFF.